One sample yielded the 8 T cell receptor beta chains listed below, sequenced in a study of cytomegalovirus exposure and HLA in healthy donors. The PCR ran on 60 Vbeta and 13 Jbeta primers. Data came from immunoSEQ multiplex PCR; TCRdb stores just in-frame clones and leaves some out. This sample has some 160,000 clones, with 75% to 90% found just once. Sequences were obtained from PBMCs. The source is a woman aged 18 to 35 in good health and CMV-seronegative.

The V call is TRBV19, the J call TRBJ2-6; 8 nucleotides agree with TRBD1. Germline-derived CDR1 and CDR2 are LNHDA and SQIVND (reference sequence). V was clipped by 5 bases and J by 2 bases; unmatched bases: 5. This CDR3 has 16 amino acids. The CDR3 DNA reads TGTGCCAGTAGTGACCAGGGGGCGGCTGGGGCCAACGTCCTGACTTTC. Its protein product is CASSDQGAAGANVLTF. Variable domain in full (rest from reference TRBV19 and TRBJ2-6): DGGITQSPKYLFRKEGQNVTLSCEQNLNHDAMYWYRQDPGQGLRLIYYSQIVNDFQKGDIAEGYSVSREKKESFPLTVTSAQKNPTAFYLCASSDQGAAGANVLTFGAGSRLTVL.

J is TRBJ1-2 and V is TRBV5-4; TRBD1 aligns across 8 bases. The length of the CDR3 is 14 residues. The V and J ends lost 4 bases and 4 bases, in that order; junction bases with no gene match: 6. Germline loops: CDR1 SGHNT, CDR2 YYREEE (reference sequence). The CDR3 DNA reads as TGTGCCAGCAGCCCGGAGACAGGGGCCTATGGCTACACCTTC. This encodes CASSPETGAYGYTF.

This chain links TRBV30 with TRBJ2-3; maybe TRBD2 (6 bases). Germline CDR1 and CDR2: GTSNPN and SVGIG (reference sequence). Trimming took 8 bases from V and 2 from J, leaving 14 bases between them. This CDR3 spans 13 amino acids. The CDR3 spells CARRDRNTDTQYF. In nucleotides, the CDR3 is TGTGCCCGGCGGGACCGAAACACAGATACGCAGTATTTT.

V gene TRBV7-2 combines with J gene TRBJ2-1; D perhaps matches TRBD2 (6 bases). The CDR3 contains 13 residues. V gave up 1 base and J gave up 9 bases, with 10 bases separating them. The V gene's germline CDR1 is SGHTA and CDR2 FQGNSA. The CDR3 here is CASSLVGGGEQFF. CDR3 nucleotides: TGTGCCAGCAGCTTAGTCGGGGGAGGTGAGCAGTTCTTC.

This clone has only a few counts. V usage is TRBV6-5 and J usage is TRBJ2-7; possibly TRBD2 for D (7 bases). The CDR3 has 15 residues. Germline values: CDR1 MNHEY, CDR2 SVGAGI. Deletions cut 6 bases from V and 2 bases from J, with 17 bases between. CDR3 in DNA: TGTGCCAGCAGCCTCAGGGGCGGGAGTCCCTACGAGCAGTACTTC. Translating it yields CASSLRGGSPYEQYF.

This clone was counted a single time. The V and J genes are TRBV28 and TRBJ2-7; 10 positions agree with TRBD1. This CDR3 is 14 amino acids long. CDR1 MDHEN and CDR2 SYDVKM come from the germline V gene. The ends lost 4 bases at V and 3 bases at J; junction bases unmatched: 3. CDR3 DNA: TGTGCCAGCAGTTCGGACAGGGGGAGCTACGAGCAGTACTTC. The encoded protein is CASSSDRGSYEQYF.

The V gene is TRBV6-5, the J gene TRBJ1-2, with a weak D call TRBD1 (5 bases). CDR3 length equals 14 residues. Trimming removed 0 bases at V and 6 bases at J, with 11 bases between. Germline CDR1 MNHEY, CDR2 SVGAGI. As DNA, the CDR3 is TGTGCCAGCAGTTACTCGACTAGGGGTGATGGCTACACCTTC. Translation gives CASSYSTRGDGYTF.

The chain couples TRBV18 to TRBJ2-4; D remains unclear. The V end lost 1 base, the J end lost 5 bases, and 6 bases lay between the germline ends. The CDR3 length is 13 residues. The germline CDR1 and CDR2 sequences are KGHSH and LQKENI. The CDR3 reads CASSPRAENIQYF. The CDR3 region has the DNA TGTGCCAGCTCACCACGCGCGGAAAACATTCAGTACTTC. The variable domain in full, with the rest retrieved from reference TRBV18 and TRBJ2-4, is NAGVMQNPRHLVRRRGQEARLRCSPMKGHSHVYWYRQLPEEGLKFMVYLQKENIIDESGMPKERFSAEFPKEGPSILRIQQVVRGDSAAYFCASSPRAENIQYFGAGTRLSVL.